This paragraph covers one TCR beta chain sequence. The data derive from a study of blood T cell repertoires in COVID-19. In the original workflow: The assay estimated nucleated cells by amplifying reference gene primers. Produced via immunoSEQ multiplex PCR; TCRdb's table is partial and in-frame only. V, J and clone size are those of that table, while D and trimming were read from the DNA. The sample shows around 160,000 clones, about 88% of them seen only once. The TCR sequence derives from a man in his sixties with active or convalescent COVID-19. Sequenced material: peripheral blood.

The CDR3 loop reads CASSNSGRGETQYF. CDR3 in DNA: TGTGCCAGTAGTAATAGCGGAAGGGGAGAGACCCAGTACTTC. The rearrangement links TRBV19 to TRBJ2-5, with a possible D match to TRBD2 (6 bases). Germline CDR1 is LNHDA and CDR2 is SQIVND (reference sequence). The CDR3 covers 14 residues. V was clipped by 4 bases and J by 4 bases, with 13 bases between them.